This T cell receptor beta chain is from a study of blood T cell repertoires in COVID-19. This clone was seen once. Original handling: Nucleated cell number was recorded as an estimate derived from reference gene primer amplification. Profiling relied on immunoSEQ multiplex PCR, and the TCRdb table lists in-frame clones only, not all of them. V and J calls and clone size are copied from that table; D and trimming were computed from the DNA. This sample has some 250,000 clones; approximately 91% occur once, and the top ten carry 0.95% to 1.5%. Individuals drawn from approximately 26 US areas were about 18 to 89 years old. The sequence was collected from a human donor in a cohort exposed to, infected with or recovered from COVID-19 (not recorded which). The donor label of this sample is uncertain. The sequenced sample consisted of PBMCs or T cells enriched from blood (not recorded which).

The CDR3 here is CASSWEKNIQYF. Here the CDR3 DNA reads TGTGCCAGCAGTTGGGAGAAAAACATTCAGTACTTC. The chain carries TRBV2 and TRBJ2-4; weak D call: TRBD2 (5 bases). CDR3 length: 12 amino acids. V lost 5 bases and J lost 4, with 6 bases in between. Germline V CDR1 and CDR2: SNHLY, FYNNEI.